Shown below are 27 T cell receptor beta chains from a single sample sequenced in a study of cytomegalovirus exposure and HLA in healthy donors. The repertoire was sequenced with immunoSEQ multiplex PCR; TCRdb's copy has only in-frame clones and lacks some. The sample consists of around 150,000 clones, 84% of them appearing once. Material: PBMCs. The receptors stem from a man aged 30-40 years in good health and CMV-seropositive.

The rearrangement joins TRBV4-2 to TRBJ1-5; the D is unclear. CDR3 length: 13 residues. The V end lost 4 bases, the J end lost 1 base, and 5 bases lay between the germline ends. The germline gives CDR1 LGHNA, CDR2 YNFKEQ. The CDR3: CASSPRSNQPQHF. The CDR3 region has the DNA TGTGCCAGCAGCCCCAGGAGCAATCAGCCCCAGCATTTT.

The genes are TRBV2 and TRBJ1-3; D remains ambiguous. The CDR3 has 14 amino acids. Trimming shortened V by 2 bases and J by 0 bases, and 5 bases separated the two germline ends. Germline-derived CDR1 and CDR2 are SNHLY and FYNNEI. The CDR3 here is CASSEWSSGNTIYF. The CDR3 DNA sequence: TGTGCCAGCAGTGAATGGAGCTCTGGAAACACCATATATTTT.

The CDR3 DNA reads as TGTGCCAGCAGCGCCGGGAGAAACTATGGCTACACCTTC. Translating gives CASSAGRNYGYTF. The chain employs TRBV7-2 and TRBJ1-2, with D uncertain. V was shortened by 5 bases and J by 2 bases, with 9 bases between the two germline ends. Germline V lookup: CDR1 SGHTA, CDR2 FQGNSA. The length of the CDR3 is 13 residues.

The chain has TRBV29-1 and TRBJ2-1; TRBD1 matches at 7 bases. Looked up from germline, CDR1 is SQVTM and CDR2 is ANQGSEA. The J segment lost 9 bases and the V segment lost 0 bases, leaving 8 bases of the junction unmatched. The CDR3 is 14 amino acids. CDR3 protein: CSVEDDRAETEQFF. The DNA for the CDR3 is TGCAGCGTTGAAGATGACAGGGCGGAGACTGAGCAGTTCTTC.

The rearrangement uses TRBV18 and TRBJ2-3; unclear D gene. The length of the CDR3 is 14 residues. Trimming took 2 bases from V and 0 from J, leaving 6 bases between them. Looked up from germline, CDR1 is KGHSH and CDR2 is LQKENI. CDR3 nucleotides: TGTGCCAGCTCACCAGAGTCTAGCACAGATACGCAGTATTTT. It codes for CASSPESSTDTQYF.

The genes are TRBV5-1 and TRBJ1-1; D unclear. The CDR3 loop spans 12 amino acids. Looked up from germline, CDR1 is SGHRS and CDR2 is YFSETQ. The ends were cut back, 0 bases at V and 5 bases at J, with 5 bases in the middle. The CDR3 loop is CASSLGSTEAFF. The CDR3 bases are TGCGCCAGCAGCTTGGGGAGTACTGAAGCTTTCTTT.

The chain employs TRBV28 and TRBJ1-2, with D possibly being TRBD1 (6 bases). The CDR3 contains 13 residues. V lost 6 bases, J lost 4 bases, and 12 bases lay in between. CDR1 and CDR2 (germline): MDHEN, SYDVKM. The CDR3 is CASSTQGFYGYTF. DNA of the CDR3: TGTGCCAGCAGCACTCAGGGGTTCTATGGCTACACCTTC.

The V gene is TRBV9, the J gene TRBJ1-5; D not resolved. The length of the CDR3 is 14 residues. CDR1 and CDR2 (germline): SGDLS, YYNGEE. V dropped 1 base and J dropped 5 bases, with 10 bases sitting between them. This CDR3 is CASSVSGLDQPQHF. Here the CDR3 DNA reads TGTGCCAGCAGCGTATCGGGGTTAGATCAGCCCCAGCATTTT.

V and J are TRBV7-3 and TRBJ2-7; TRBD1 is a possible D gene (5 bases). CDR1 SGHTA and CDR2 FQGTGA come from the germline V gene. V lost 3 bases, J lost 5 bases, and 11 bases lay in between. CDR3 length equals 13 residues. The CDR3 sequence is CASSFTSRDEQYF. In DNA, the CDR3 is TGTGCCAGCAGCTTTACGAGCAGGGACGAGCAGTACTTC.

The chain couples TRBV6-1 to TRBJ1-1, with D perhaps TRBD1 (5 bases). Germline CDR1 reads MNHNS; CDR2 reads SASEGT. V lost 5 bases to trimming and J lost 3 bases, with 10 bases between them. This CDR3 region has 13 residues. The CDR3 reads CASSLRGDTEAFF. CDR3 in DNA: TGTGCCAGCAGTCTACGGGGGGACACTGAAGCTTTCTTT.

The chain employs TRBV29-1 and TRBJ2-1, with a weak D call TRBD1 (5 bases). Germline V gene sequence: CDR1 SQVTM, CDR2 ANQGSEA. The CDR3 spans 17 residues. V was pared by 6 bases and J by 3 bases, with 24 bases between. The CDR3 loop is CSVGIPRGSQDYNEQFF. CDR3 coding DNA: TGCAGCGTAGGGATCCCCCGAGGATCACAGGACTACAATGAGCAGTTCTTC.

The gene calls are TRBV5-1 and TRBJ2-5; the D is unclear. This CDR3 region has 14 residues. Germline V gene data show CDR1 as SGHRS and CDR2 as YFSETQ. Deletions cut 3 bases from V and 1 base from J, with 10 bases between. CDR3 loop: CASSSSVGQETQYF. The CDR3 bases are TGCGCCAGCAGCTCAAGCGTCGGCCAAGAGACCCAGTACTTC.

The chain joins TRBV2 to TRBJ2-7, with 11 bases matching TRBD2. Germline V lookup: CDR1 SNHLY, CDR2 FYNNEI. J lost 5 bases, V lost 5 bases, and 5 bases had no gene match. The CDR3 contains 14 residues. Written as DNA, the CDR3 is TGTGCCAGCAGTTTGACTAGCGGGGAAGACGAGCAGTACTTC. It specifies CASSLTSGEDEQYF.

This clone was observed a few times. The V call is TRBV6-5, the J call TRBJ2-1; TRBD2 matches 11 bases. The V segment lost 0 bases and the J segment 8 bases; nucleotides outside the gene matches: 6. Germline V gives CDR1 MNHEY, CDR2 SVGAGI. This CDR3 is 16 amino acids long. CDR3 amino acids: CASSYSRLAGIDEQFF. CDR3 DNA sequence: TGTGCCAGCAGTTACTCGAGACTAGCGGGAATTGATGAGCAGTTCTTC.

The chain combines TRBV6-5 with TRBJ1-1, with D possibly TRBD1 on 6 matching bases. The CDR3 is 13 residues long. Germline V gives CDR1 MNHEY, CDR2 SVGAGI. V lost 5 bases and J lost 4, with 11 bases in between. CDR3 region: CASSTQGSTEAFF. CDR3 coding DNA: TGTGCCAGCAGTACACAGGGTTCCACTGAAGCTTTCTTT.

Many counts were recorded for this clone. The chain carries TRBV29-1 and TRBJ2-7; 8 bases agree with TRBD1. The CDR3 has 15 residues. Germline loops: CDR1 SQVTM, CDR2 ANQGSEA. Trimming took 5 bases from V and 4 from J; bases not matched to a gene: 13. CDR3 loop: CSVRSRAGGPYEQYF. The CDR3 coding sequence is TGCAGCGTTAGGTCTCGGGCAGGGGGCCCTTACGAGCAGTACTTC.

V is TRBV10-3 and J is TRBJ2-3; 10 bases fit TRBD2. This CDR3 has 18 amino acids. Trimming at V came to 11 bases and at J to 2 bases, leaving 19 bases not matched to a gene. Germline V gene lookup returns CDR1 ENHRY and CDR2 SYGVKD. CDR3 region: CAAGEGRELAGITDTQYF. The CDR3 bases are TGTGCCGCAGGGGAAGGGCGGGAACTAGCGGGGATCACAGATACGCAGTATTTT.

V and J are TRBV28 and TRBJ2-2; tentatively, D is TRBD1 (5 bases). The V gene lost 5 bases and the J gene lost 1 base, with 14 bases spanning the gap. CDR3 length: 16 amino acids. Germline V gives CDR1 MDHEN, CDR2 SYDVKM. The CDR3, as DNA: TGTGCCAGCAGTGAACTGGGGCCCCGGAACACCGGGGAGCTGTTTTTT. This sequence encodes CASSELGPRNTGELFF.

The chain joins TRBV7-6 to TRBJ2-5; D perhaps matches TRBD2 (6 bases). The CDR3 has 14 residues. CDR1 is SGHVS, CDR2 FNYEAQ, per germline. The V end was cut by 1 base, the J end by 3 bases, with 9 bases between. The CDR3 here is CASSLGTIKETQYF. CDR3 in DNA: TGTGCCAGCAGCTTAGGGACTATTAAAGAGACCCAGTACTTC.

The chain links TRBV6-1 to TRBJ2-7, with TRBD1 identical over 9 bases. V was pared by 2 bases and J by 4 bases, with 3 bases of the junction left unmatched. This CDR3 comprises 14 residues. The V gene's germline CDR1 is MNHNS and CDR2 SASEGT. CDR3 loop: CASSERQGVYEQYF. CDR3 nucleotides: TGTGCCAGCAGTGAAAGACAGGGGGTTTACGAGCAGTACTTC.

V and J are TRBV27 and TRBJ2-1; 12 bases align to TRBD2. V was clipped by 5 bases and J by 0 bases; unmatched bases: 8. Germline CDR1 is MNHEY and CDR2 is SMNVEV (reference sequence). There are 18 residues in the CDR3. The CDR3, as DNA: TGTGCCAGCAGTCCCGGACTAGCGGGACTAAGCTCCTACAATGAGCAGTTCTTC. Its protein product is CASSPGLAGLSSYNEQFF.

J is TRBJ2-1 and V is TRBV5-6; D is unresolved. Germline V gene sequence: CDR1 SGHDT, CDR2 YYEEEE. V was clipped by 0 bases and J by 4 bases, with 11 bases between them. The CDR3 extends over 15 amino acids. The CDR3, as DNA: TGTGCCAGCAGCTTGGCAGTGACTCCTTACAATGAGCAGTTCTTC. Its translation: CASSLAVTPYNEQFF.

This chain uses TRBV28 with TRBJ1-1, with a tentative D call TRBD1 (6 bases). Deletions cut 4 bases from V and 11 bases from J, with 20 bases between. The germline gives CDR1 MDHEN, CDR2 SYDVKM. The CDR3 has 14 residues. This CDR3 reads CASSSRQEPRVAFF. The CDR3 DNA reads TGTGCCAGCAGTTCGAGACAGGAACCTCGAGTGGCTTTCTTT.

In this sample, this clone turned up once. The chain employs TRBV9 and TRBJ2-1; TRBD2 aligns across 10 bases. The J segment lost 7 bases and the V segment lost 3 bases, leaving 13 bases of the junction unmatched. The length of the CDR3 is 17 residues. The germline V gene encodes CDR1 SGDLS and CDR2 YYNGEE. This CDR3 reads CASSDPRGGLARNEQFF. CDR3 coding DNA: TGTGCCAGCAGCGACCCACGGGGGGGACTAGCGAGAAATGAGCAGTTCTTC.

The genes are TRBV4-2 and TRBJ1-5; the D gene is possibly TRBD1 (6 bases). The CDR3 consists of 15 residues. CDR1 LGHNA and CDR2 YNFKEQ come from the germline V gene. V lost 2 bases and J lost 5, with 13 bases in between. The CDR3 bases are TGTGCCAGCAGCCAACCGGGACAAAACTATCAGCCCCAGCATTTT. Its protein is CASSQPGQNYQPQHF.

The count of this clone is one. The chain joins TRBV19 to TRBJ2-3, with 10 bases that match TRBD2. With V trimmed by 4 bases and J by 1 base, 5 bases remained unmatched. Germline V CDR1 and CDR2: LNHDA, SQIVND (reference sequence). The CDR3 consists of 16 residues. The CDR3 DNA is TGTGCCAGTAGTACTAGCGGGAGAACGGGCACAGATACGCAGTATTTT. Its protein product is CASSTSGRTGTDTQYF.

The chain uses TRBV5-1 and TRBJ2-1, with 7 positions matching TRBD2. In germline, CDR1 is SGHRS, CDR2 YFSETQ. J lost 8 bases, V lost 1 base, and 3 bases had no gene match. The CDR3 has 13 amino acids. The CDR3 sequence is CASSLSSGYEQFF. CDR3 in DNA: TGCGCCAGCAGCTTGAGTAGCGGGTATGAGCAGTTCTTC. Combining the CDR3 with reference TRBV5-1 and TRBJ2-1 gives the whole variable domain KAGVTQTPRYLIKTRGQQVTLSCSPISGHRSVSWYQQTPGQGLQFLFEYFSETQRNKGNFPGRFSGRQFSNSRSEMNVSTLELGDSALYLCASSLSSGYEQFFGPGTRLTVL.